This is a list of T cell receptor beta chains from one sample in a study of blood T cell repertoires in COVID-19. This table comes from immunoSEQ multiplex PCR, and its TCRdb copy is limited to in-frame clones, with some not included. The table shows tens of thousands of clones, with over 80% occurring only once. Input material: peripheral blood. The source of these receptors is a woman at least 80 years old with acute or convalescent COVID-19. The CDR3 runs from the conserved cysteine through the conserved F or W. A D gene is named only where the DNA matches it firmly. Expanded clones get a size class; other rows say once, few or many, or leave the size out.

clone_size: -
v_call: TRBV7-2
j_call: TRBJ1-6
d_call: -
cdr3_nt: TGTGCCAGCAGCTTAGTCGAGTACTATTCACCCCTCCACTTT
cdr3_aa: CASSLVEYYSPLHF

clone_size: -
v_call: TRBV28
j_call: TRBJ1-2
d_call: TRBD1
cdr3_nt: TGTGCCAGCAGTTTTAGCCAGGGGGTGGGCTATGGCTACACCTTC
cdr3_aa: CASSFSQGVGYGYTF

clone_size: -
v_call: TRBV19
j_call: TRBJ2-1
d_call: -
cdr3_nt: TGTGCCAGTAGGCACGTCAGCTCCTACAATGAGCAGTTCTTC
cdr3_aa: CASRHVSSYNEQFF

clone_size: -
v_call: TRBV15
j_call: TRBJ2-3
d_call: TRBD2
cdr3_nt: TGTGCCACCAGCAGAGGGACTAGCGGGAGATCAGATACGCAGTATTTT
cdr3_aa: CATSRGTSGRSDTQYF

clone_size: -
v_call: TRBV9
j_call: TRBJ2-7
d_call: -
cdr3_nt: TGTGCCAGCAGCGTAGGAGCGGGTAACGAGCAGTACTTC
cdr3_aa: CASSVGAGNEQYF

clone_size: -
v_call: TRBV3-1/TRBV3-2
j_call: TRBJ2-2
d_call: -
cdr3_nt: TGTGCCAGCAGCCACGCCCGGTCGGGGGAGCTGTTTTTT
cdr3_aa: CASSHARSGELFF

clone_size: -
v_call: TRBV2
j_call: TRBJ1-2
d_call: -
cdr3_nt: TGTGCCAGAAGACAGGTGGAGGGCTACACCTTC
cdr3_aa: CARRQVEGYTF

clone_size: -
v_call: TRBV11-2
j_call: TRBJ2-5
d_call: TRBD2
cdr3_nt: TGTGCCAGCAGCGTCCAGACTAGCGGGGTGGAGACCCAGTACTTC
cdr3_aa: CASSVQTSGVETQYF

clone_size: -
v_call: TRBV10-3
j_call: TRBJ2-7
d_call: TRBD2
cdr3_nt: TGTGCCATCAGGAACGGGGGGGACCAAGACGAGCAGTACTTC
cdr3_aa: CAIRNGGDQDEQYF

clone_size: -
v_call: TRBV24-1
j_call: TRBJ2-2
d_call: -
cdr3_nt: TGTGCCACCAGTGACGGGGAGGTGGGACACACCGGGGAGCTGTTTTTT
cdr3_aa: CATSDGEVGHTGELFF

clone_size: -
v_call: TRBV28
j_call: TRBJ1-1
d_call: TRBD1
cdr3_nt: TGTGCCAGCGGTTCGACAGGGGAGAACACTGAAGCTTTCTTT
cdr3_aa: CASGSTGENTEAFF

clone_size: -
v_call: TRBV5-4
j_call: TRBJ2-7
d_call: TRBD2
cdr3_nt: TGTGCCAGCAGTTCTCGGACTAGCGGGAGATACGAGCAGTACTTC
cdr3_aa: CASSSRTSGRYEQYF

clone_size: -
v_call: TRBV19
j_call: TRBJ2-2
d_call: -
cdr3_nt: TGTGCCAGTAGTACCTTGACAGGAGCCACCGGGGAGCTGTTTTTT
cdr3_aa: CASSTLTGATGELFF

clone_size: -
v_call: TRBV11-2
j_call: TRBJ2-7
d_call: TRBD2
cdr3_nt: TGTGCCAGCAGCTTAGGCCTAGCGGGAGATTACGAGCAGTACTTC
cdr3_aa: CASSLGLAGDYEQYF

clone_size: -
v_call: TRBV30
j_call: TRBJ2-6
d_call: TRBD1
cdr3_nt: TGTGCCTGGAGGGGGACAGTCTCTGGGGCCAACGTCCTGACTTTC
cdr3_aa: CAWRGTVSGANVLTF

clone_size: -
v_call: TRBV6-5
j_call: TRBJ1-2
d_call: -
cdr3_nt: TGTGCCAGCAGGCCTCGTGGGGTCAAGGGGTATGGCTACACCTTC
cdr3_aa: CASRPRGVKGYGYTF

clone_size: -
v_call: TRBV2
j_call: TRBJ2-5
d_call: TRBD2
cdr3_nt: TGTGCCAGCAGTGGATTAGCGGGAGGACAAGAGACCCAGTACTTC
cdr3_aa: CASSGLAGGQETQYF

clone_size: -
v_call: TRBV5-4
j_call: TRBJ2-2
d_call: -
cdr3_nt: TGTGCCAGCAGCCCAGGGCTGACTGGGGACACCGGGGAGCTGTTTTTT
cdr3_aa: CASSPGLTGDTGELFF

clone_size: few
v_call: TRBV12-3/TRBV12-4
j_call: TRBJ1-5
d_call: TRBD1
cdr3_nt: TGTGCCAGCAGGATGACAGGGAACTTACCCCAGCATTTT
cdr3_aa: CASRMTGNLPQHF

clone_size: -
v_call: TRBV12-3/TRBV12-4
j_call: TRBJ1-5
d_call: -
cdr3_nt: TGTGCCAGCAGCGATAGGGGTCTTCAGCCCCAGCATTTT
cdr3_aa: CASSDRGLQPQHF

clone_size: -
v_call: TRBV5-4
j_call: TRBJ2-3
d_call: -
cdr3_nt: TGTGCCAGCAGCCCAAGGGCGGGGGCGGCCCCAGGGGATACGCAGTATTTT
cdr3_aa: CASSPRAGAAPGDTQYF

clone_size: once
v_call: TRBV6-5
j_call: TRBJ2-3
d_call: TRBD2
cdr3_nt: TGTGCCAGCAGTTTGGGACTAGCGGTAGATACGCAGTATTTT
cdr3_aa: CASSLGLAVDTQYF

clone_size: -
v_call: TRBV12-5
j_call: TRBJ2-5
d_call: TRBD1
cdr3_nt: TGTGCTAGTGGTTTGGGACAGGGCGAAGAGACCCAGTACTTC
cdr3_aa: CASGLGQGEETQYF

clone_size: -
v_call: TRBV5-1
j_call: TRBJ2-3
d_call: -
cdr3_nt: TGCGCCAGCAGCTTGGTTGGAGCGCCATTGACAGATACGCAGTATTTT
cdr3_aa: CASSLVGAPLTDTQYF

clone_size: few
v_call: TRBV10-1
j_call: TRBJ2-7
d_call: -
cdr3_nt: TGCGCCAGCGGCTCCCACAGGCCTAGGGGGTACGAGCAGTACTTC
cdr3_aa: CASGSHRPRGYEQYF

clone_size: -
v_call: TRBV7-9
j_call: TRBJ2-1
d_call: -
cdr3_nt: TGTGCCAGCAGCCCCCGCGGGGCGACGCAAAACAATGAGCAGTTCTTC
cdr3_aa: CASSPRGATQNNEQFF

clone_size: once
v_call: TRBV6-6
j_call: TRBJ2-3
d_call: -
cdr3_nt: TGTGCCAGCAGTTACGTAGCTGATACGCAGTATTTT
cdr3_aa: CASSYVADTQYF

clone_size: once
v_call: TRBV5-1
j_call: TRBJ2-5
d_call: TRBD1
cdr3_nt: TGCGCCAGCAGCGGGGGACAGGATCAAGAGACCCAGTACTTC
cdr3_aa: CASSGGQDQETQYF

clone_size: -
v_call: TRBV29-1
j_call: TRBJ2-2
d_call: TRBD1
cdr3_nt: TGCAGCGTTGAAGAACAGGGGGCCGGCGGGGAGCTGTTTTTT
cdr3_aa: CSVEEQGAGGELFF

clone_size: -
v_call: TRBV10-2
j_call: TRBJ2-1
d_call: TRBD1
cdr3_nt: TGCGCCATCGATACCGGACAGGGACCGGGCAATGAGCAGTTCTTC
cdr3_aa: CAIDTGQGPGNEQFF

clone_size: once
v_call: TRBV28
j_call: TRBJ2-7
d_call: TRBD2
cdr3_nt: TGTGCCAGCATGATAGGGACTAGCGGGTATGAGCAGTACTTC
cdr3_aa: CASMIGTSGYEQYF

clone_size: few
v_call: TRBV7-7
j_call: TRBJ2-1
d_call: -
cdr3_nt: TGTGCTAGCAGCCGGGACTCCTCGGGGTACAATGAGCAGTTCTTC
cdr3_aa: CASSRDSSGYNEQFF

clone_size: -
v_call: TRBV5-1
j_call: TRBJ2-5
d_call: TRBD1
cdr3_nt: TGCGCCAGCAGCGGCAGGGGGCGTGAGACCCAGTACTTC
cdr3_aa: CASSGRGRETQYF

clone_size: once
v_call: TRBV2
j_call: TRBJ2-5
d_call: -
cdr3_nt: TGTGCCAGCAGTAACTACGGGGTTGGGGAGACCCAGTACTTC
cdr3_aa: CASSNYGVGETQYF

clone_size: -
v_call: TRBV25-1
j_call: TRBJ2-1
d_call: -
cdr3_nt: TGTGCCAGCAGTGAACGACACGACGAGGGAGGTGAGCAGTTCTTC
cdr3_aa: CASSERHDEGGEQFF

clone_size: -
v_call: TRBV9
j_call: TRBJ1-3
d_call: TRBD1
cdr3_nt: TGTGCCAGCAGCTCCGGCCTTACGGGACAGTCCCGTCTGTTCTCTGGAAACACCATATATTTT
cdr3_aa: CASSSGLTGQSRLFSGNTIYF

clone_size: -
v_call: TRBV29-1
j_call: TRBJ2-7
d_call: -
cdr3_nt: TGCAGCGTTGAAGTGGCGGAACACGAGCAGTACTTC
cdr3_aa: CSVEVAEHEQYF

clone_size: few
v_call: TRBV4-2
j_call: TRBJ1-2
d_call: TRBD1
cdr3_nt: TGTGCCAGCAGCCAACCGACAGGGTCTGGCTACACCTTC
cdr3_aa: CASSQPTGSGYTF

clone_size: -
v_call: TRBV4-1
j_call: TRBJ1-6
d_call: TRBD1
cdr3_nt: TGCGCCAGCAGCTCAACCCGCGGGGACAGGGGTTATTCACCCCTCCACTTT
cdr3_aa: CASSSTRGDRGYSPLHF

clone_size: -
v_call: TRBV5-6
j_call: TRBJ1-1
d_call: -
cdr3_nt: TGTGCCAGCAGCTTGCCAACTCCGAACACTGAAGCTTTCTTT
cdr3_aa: CASSLPTPNTEAFF

clone_size: -
v_call: TRBV10-3
j_call: TRBJ2-7
d_call: TRBD2
cdr3_nt: TGTGCCATCAGGGGACTAGCGGGCACCTACGAGCAGTACTTC
cdr3_aa: CAIRGLAGTYEQYF